This T cell receptor (beta chain) stems from a study of CD8+ T cells in alopecia areata. Study-wide findings and caveats: For lesional scalp, especially alopecia totalis/universalis, clonality was higher than in normal scalp.

It was from alopecia areata patients that lesional scalp punch biopsies and peripheral blood were collected. This clone showed up just a few times. Its antigen is still unknown. This CDR3 has 13 residues. Trimming took 2 bases from V and 6 from J, leaving 8 bases between them. Germline lookup yields CDR1 MNHEY and CDR2 SMNVEV (reference sequence). Investigators isolated RNA and reverse transcribed it into cDNA to act as the sequencing template. Measured with immunoSEQ multiplex PCR; TCRdb has only the in-frame clones, and not every one. Of 23,000 or so clones detected, 50% to 55% appear once; the ten largest clones hold approximately 29%.

The rearrangement links TRBV27 to TRBJ1-5; possibly TRBD1 for D (5 bases). Sample: NKG2D-high CD8+ T cells sorted from blood. The receptor was isolated from a human donor with alopecia areata. CDR3 amino acids: CASSLGAFQPQHF. The CDR3 coding sequence is TGTGCCAGCAGTTTAGGGGCGTTTCAGCCCCAGCATTTT.